The 2 T cell receptor beta chains reported below all come from one sample, sequenced in a study of blood T cell repertoires in COVID-19. Clones were sequenced by immunoSEQ multiplex PCR, and TCRdb holds only the in-frame ones, with some missing. This table holds roughly 150,000 clones, about 85% found once. Sequenced: peripheral blood. The receptors shown here come from a woman of 80 years or more with COVID-19, enrolled during active disease.

The genes are TRBV3-1 (or the pseudogene TRBV3-2) and TRBJ2-3; 8 positions agree with TRBD2. Germline CDR1 and CDR2: LGHDT and YNNKEL (reference sequence). The CDR3 has 16 amino acids. V was clipped by 4 bases and J by 2 bases; unmatched bases: 8. The CDR3 spells CASSPASGQPTDTQYF. The CDR3 region has the DNA TGTGCCAGCAGCCCAGCTAGCGGGCAACCCACAGATACGCAGTATTTT.

The chain couples TRBV2 to TRBJ2-2; the D is unclear. The V gene lost 6 bases and the J gene lost 2 bases, with 10 bases spanning the gap. In germline, CDR1 is SNHLY, CDR2 FYNNEI. The CDR3 runs to 14 residues. In DNA form, the CDR3 reads TGTGCCAGCAGGGGCCAGAGAAACACCGGGGAGCTGTTTTTT. It yields the protein CASRGQRNTGELFF.